This TCR beta chain was sequenced during a study of OX40 agonist ivuxolimab in advanced cancers. Study-wide results and caveats: Expanded clones tended on average to be more numerous among CD8+ T cells than CD4+.

A word on this clone: Its matching antigen is unknown.

Peripheral blood came from all dose cohorts at three timepoints. Generated by immunoSEQ multiplex PCR, the TCRdb table keeps only in-frame clones and is missing some. This table has more than 75,000 clones, 70% to 90% appearing once. Sequenced material: CD4+ or CD8+ T cells sorted from blood, taken in a trial of the OX40 agonist ivuxolimab. This receptor was obtained from an adult with an advanced solid tumor such as melanoma, head and neck, liver or kidney cancer.

In DNA, the CDR3 is TGTGCCAGCAGCCCCCGGGACAGAGATTCTGGAAACACCATATATTTT. The encoded protein is CASSPRDRDSGNTIYF. The chain is built from TRBV4-2 and TRBJ1-3; 7 nucleotides agree with TRBD1. Unmatched junction bases numbered 7, after V lost 4 bases and J lost 1 base. From germline, CDR1 is LGHNA and CDR2 YNFKEQ. The CDR3 runs to 16 residues.